One T cell receptor beta chain is described in this entry. Its specificity is unknown. Described treatment: some 20 received Ad26.COV2.S at low or high dose, single or two shots; 5 received placebo; per-sample allocation not given. The study sampled participants on day 63 after the first vaccine or placebo injection. The data belong to a study of Ad26.COV2.S vaccination and SARS-CoV-2 variants. For the study at large: Intramuscularly, Ad26.COV2.S was given either once or twice, 56 days apart.

TCRdb keeps only in-frame clones here, not all; method: immunoSEQ multiplex PCR. The sample contains under 250,000 clones, around nine tenths of which appear only once. General study results and limits: Among vaccine recipients, spike-specific TCR breadth exceeded that of placebo recipients.

Trimming stripped 0 bases from V and 4 bases from J, with 3 bases between. The CDR3 has 11 amino acids. Germline assignment: CDR1 DFQATT and CDR2 SNEGSKA (reference sequence). This sample comprised peripheral blood, obtained in a trial of Ad26.COV2.S vaccine versus placebo. The source is a person aged 18-65 years who received the Ad26.COV2.S COVID-19 vaccine or a placebo. V usage is TRBV20-1 and J usage is TRBJ1-1; D uncertain. This CDR3 reads CSARDLTEAFF. For the CDR3, the DNA is TGCAGTGCTAGAGATCTCACTGAAGCTTTCTTT.